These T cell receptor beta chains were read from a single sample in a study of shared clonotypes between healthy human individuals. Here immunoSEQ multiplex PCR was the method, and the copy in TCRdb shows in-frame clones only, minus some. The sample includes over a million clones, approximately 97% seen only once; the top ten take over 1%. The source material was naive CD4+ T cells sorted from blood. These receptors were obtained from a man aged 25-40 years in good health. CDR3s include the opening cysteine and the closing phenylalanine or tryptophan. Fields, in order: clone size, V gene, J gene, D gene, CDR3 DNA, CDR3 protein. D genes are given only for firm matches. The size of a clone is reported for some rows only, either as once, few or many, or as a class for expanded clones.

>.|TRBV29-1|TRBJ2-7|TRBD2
TGCAGCGTTGTTGGGGGAGGGTACTACGAGCAGTACTTC
CSVVGGGYYEQYF
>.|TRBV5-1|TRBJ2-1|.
TGCGCCAGCAGCTTGGTCTCCTACAATGAGCAGTTCTTC
CASSLVSYNEQFF
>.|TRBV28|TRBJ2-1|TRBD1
TGTGCCAGCAGTACGGGACAGTACAATGAGCAGTTCTTC
CASSTGQYNEQFF
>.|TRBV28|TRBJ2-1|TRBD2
TGTGCCAGCAGTCCTCGACTAGCGGGAGCTGGGGACTACAATGAGCAGTTCTTC
CASSPRLAGAGDYNEQFF
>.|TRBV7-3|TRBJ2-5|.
TGTGCCAGCCGCATGGGGGGCGGAAGGTTCGGAGAGACCCAGTACTTC
CASRMGGGRFGETQYF
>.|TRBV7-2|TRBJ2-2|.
TGTGCCAGCAGCTTGAAGGCCACCGGGGAGCTGTTTTTT
CASSLKATGELFF
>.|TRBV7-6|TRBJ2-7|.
TGTGCCAGCAGCTTAGCCTTAGGCGGGGACGAGCAGTACTTC
CASSLALGGDEQYF
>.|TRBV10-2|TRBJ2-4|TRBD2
TGCGCCAGCAGTGCACTAGCGGAAATAGCCAAAAACATTCAGTACTTC
CASSALAEIAKNIQYF
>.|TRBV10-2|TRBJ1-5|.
TGCGCCAGCAGTGAGGATGTCGGAGGCAATCAGCCCCAGCATTTT
CASSEDVGGNQPQHF
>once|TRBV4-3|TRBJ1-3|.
TGCGCCAGCAGCCAAGCAATTCCGGGGGCAGCTTCCTTACCATCTGGAAACACCATATATTTT
CASSQAIPGAASLPSGNTIYF
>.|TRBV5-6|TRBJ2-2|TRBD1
TGTGCCAGCAGCTACGGGACAGCGAACACCGGGGAGCTGTTTTTT
CASSYGTANTGELFF
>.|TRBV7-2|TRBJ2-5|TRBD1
TGTGCCAGCAGGTTTACAGGGGGAGAGACCCAGTACTTC
CASRFTGGETQYF
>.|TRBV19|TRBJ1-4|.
TGTGCCAGTAGTATAACGGGCACTAATGAAAAACTGTTTTTT
CASSITGTNEKLFF
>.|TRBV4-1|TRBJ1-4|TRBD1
TGCGCCAGCAGCCTTGGACAGGCCTCCGCTAATGAAAAACTGTTTTTT
CASSLGQASANEKLFF
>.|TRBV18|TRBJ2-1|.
TGTGCCAGCTCACCCCCTGTGAGTACCTACAATGAGCAGTTCTTC
CASSPPVSTYNEQFF
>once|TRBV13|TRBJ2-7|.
TGTGCCAGCAGCCTGTACCGAGGGTCCGCGACCTACGAGCAGTACTTC
CASSLYRGSATYEQYF
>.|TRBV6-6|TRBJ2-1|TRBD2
TGTGCCAGCAGTGTCAGACTAGCGGGAGTCTACAATGAGCAGTTCTTC
CASSVRLAGVYNEQFF
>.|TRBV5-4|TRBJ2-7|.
TGTGCCAGCACCGTCGACCGGGACTTCTACGAGCAGTACTTC
CASTVDRDFYEQYF
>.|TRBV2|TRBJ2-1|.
TGTGCCAGCAGCGCTAGTGAAAGCTCCTACAATGAGCAGTTCTTC
CASSASESSYNEQFF
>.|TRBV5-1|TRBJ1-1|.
TGCGCCAGCAGCCAACAGGGGAACACTGAAGCTTTCTTT
CASSQQGNTEAFF
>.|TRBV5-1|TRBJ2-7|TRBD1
TGCGCCAGCAGCCGACGGGACAGCGCCTACGAGCAGTACTTC
CASSRRDSAYEQYF
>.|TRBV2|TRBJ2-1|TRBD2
TGTGCCAGCAGTGCGACTAGCGGCTATTACAATGAGCAGTTCTTC
CASSATSGYYNEQFF
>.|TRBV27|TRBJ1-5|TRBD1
TGTGCCAGCAGTCCCCGGACAGGCTTTAATCAGCCCCAGCATTTT
CASSPRTGFNQPQHF
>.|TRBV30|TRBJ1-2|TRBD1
TGTGCCTGGAGTGAAACGAACAGGGGGCTCACCTTC
CAWSETNRGLTF